The rows below give T cell receptor beta chains drawn from one sample of a study of early T cells in non-severe SARS-CoV-2 infection. MiXCR, applied by TCRdb to the 5' RACE reads, yields one record per CDR3 protein. This table has 65,000 to 85,000 distinct CDR3 sequences, roughly 13% appearing once. The sequenced sample consisted of whole blood. These receptors were taken from an adult who was a healthcare worker with PCR-confirmed SARS-CoV-2 infection or an uninfected control (not recorded which). CDR3s include the opening cysteine and the closing phenylalanine or tryptophan. A D gene is named only where the DNA matches it firmly. Expanded clones are given a class, and other clones once, few, many or no size at all.

j_call	v_call	cdr3_length	d_call	clone_size	cdr3_nt	cdr3_aa
TRBJ2-1	TRBV7-9	15	NA	NA	TGTGCCAGCACCGCGGTTTTCCCGTCCTACAATGAGCAGTTCTTC	CASTAVFPSYNEQFF
TRBJ1-3	TRBV6-5	15	NA	NA	TGTGCCAGCAGTTACGATGCCTTCTCTGGAAACACCATATATTTT	CASSYDAFSGNTIYF
TRBJ1-2	TRBV14	14	NA	many	TGTGCCAGCAGTCGGCTTTCCAGGGCGCGTGGCTACACCTTC	CASSRLSRARGYTF
TRBJ2-2	TRBV4-3	16	NA	NA	TGCGCCAGCAGCCAAGATGGGCCAGTATACACCGGGGAGCTGTTTTTT	CASSQDGPVYTGELFF
TRBJ2-1	TRBV7-9	17	TRBD2	many	TGTGCCAGCAGCTTAGCCCCGCGGGGGGGCCCCTACAATGAGCAGTTCTTC	CASSLAPRGGPYNEQFF
TRBJ1-1	TRBV29-1	12	NA	many	TGCAGCGTTGGTGGAGGAAGGACTGAAGCTTTCTTT	CSVGGGRTEAFF
TRBJ2-6	TRBV28	15	NA	NA	TGTGCCAGCAGCCCCCCAGGCGCTGGGGCCAACGTCCTGACTTTC	CASSPPGAGANVLTF
TRBJ2-5	TRBV3-1	14	NA	NA	TGTGCCAGCAGCCACATCCGGGGCAAGGAGACCCAGTACTTC	CASSHIRGKETQYF
TRBJ2-7	TRBV19	15	NA	many	TGTGCCAGTAGTTTTACCGGGTCCGACTCCTACGAGCAGTACTTC	CASSFTGSDSYEQYF
TRBJ2-7	TRBV12-3/TRBV12-4	11	NA	NA	TGTGCCAGCAGTTTGAGGCACGAGCAGTACTTC	CASSLRHEQYF
TRBJ2-4	TRBV28	18	TRBD2	NA	TGTGCCAGCAGTCCGGGGCAAGGGAGCGGGAGGGATAAAAACATTCAGTACTTC	CASSPGQGSGRDKNIQYF
TRBJ1-2	TRBV12-3/TRBV12-4	15	TRBD1	many	TGTGCCAGCAGTTTCGGACAGGGCAGACTTATGGGCTACACCTTC	CASSFGQGRLMGYTF
TRBJ2-7	TRBV12-5	12	TRBD2	few	TGTGCTAGTGGTTGGGAGGGAGGCGAGCAGTACTTC	CASGWEGGEQYF
TRBJ1-2	TRBV9	13	NA	NA	TGTGCCAGCAGGTCGCCGTCGGACTATGGCTACACCTTC	CASRSPSDYGYTF
TRBJ1-2	TRBV10-3	16	TRBD1	few	TGTGCCATCAGTGACGGCCGGACAGGGGTCAGCTATGGCTACACCTTC	CAISDGRTGVSYGYTF
TRBJ1-2	TRBV9	15	NA	many	TGTGCCAGCAGCGTAGATGGTGGAGCTAACTATGGCTACACCTTC	CASSVDGGANYGYTF
TRBJ2-1	TRBV7-2	13	NA	NA	TGTGCCAGCAGCCCCGACCGCTACAATGAGCAGTTCTTC	CASSPDRYNEQFF
TRBJ2-7	TRBV6-5	19	TRBD1	many	TGTGCCAGCAGCCCTCCCGACAGGGGCCTGGAGGGCTTTGGCCACGAGCAGTACTTC	CASSPPDRGLEGFGHEQYF
TRBJ2-6	TRBV11-2	14	NA	many	TGTGCCAGCAGTTCACCTGCTGGGGCCAACGTCCTGACTTTC	CASSSPAGANVLTF
TRBJ2-7	TRBV20-1	13	NA	few	TGCAGTGCTCCCCGGGACGGGGCTGTTGAGCAGTACTTC	CSAPRDGAVEQYF
TRBJ2-1	TRBV12-3/TRBV12-4	15	NA	NA	TGTGCCAGCAGTTTCATATACCAGATACACAATGAGCAGTTCTTC	CASSFIYQIHNEQFF
TRBJ2-4	TRBV12-3/TRBV12-4	15	NA	NA	TGTGCCAGCAGTCCCCTCACGGGAACGAAAAACATTCAGTACTTC	CASSPLTGTKNIQYF
TRBJ1-2	TRBV5-1	13	NA	many	TGCGCCAGCAGCTTTGGGGGGACCTATGGCTACACCTTC	CASSFGGTYGYTF
TRBJ2-7	TRBV11-2	14	NA	many	TGTGCCAGCAGCTTATCCGGACAAGACTACGAGCAGTACTTC	CASSLSGQDYEQYF
TRBJ2-5	TRBV7-6	16	TRBD2	many	TGTGCCAGCAGCTTAAATAGCGGGGCACTCCAAGAGACCCAGTACTTC	CASSLNSGALQETQYF
TRBJ1-5	TRBV19	13	NA	few	TGTGCCAGTAGTGACAGGCCCGATCGTTCCCAGCATTTT	CASSDRPDRSQHF
TRBJ2-6	TRBV6-2/TRBV6-3	18	NA	many	TGTGCCAGCAAGGGAGACTGGGACCTTAACGCTGGGGCCAACGTCCTGACTTTC	CASKGDWDLNAGANVLTF
TRBJ1-1	TRBV21-1	15	NA	few	TGTGCCAGCAGCAAACAAGGCCAGGGGGCCACTGAAGCTTTCTTT	CASSKQGQGATEAFF